These T cell receptor beta chains were read from a single sample in a study of shared clonotypes between healthy human individuals. Assay: immunoSEQ multiplex PCR; the TCRdb copy retains only in-frame clones and omits some. The table includes 550,000 to 600,000 clones, roughly 72% detected once. Sequenced: PBMCs. The receptors shown here come from a woman aged 40 to 49 in good health. Some clones in this sample may be carry-over from other donors' samples. The CDR3 runs from the conserved cysteine through the conserved F or W. D genes are given only for firm matches.

V	J	D	CDR3
TRBV30	TRBJ1-5	-	CAWSFKGFQPQHF
TRBV28	TRBJ1-1	-	CASSLKWGDTEAFF
TRBV4-1	TRBJ2-7	TRBD1	CASSPRQGVRYEQYF
TRBV27	TRBJ1-2	TRBD1	CASSTTGTGLGSYGYTF
TRBV30	TRBJ1-5	TRBD1	CAWGTGNQPQHF
TRBV10-2	TRBJ2-7	TRBD1	CASSDPSGTGSYEQYF
TRBV7-3	TRBJ2-2	-	CASKGNANTGELFF
TRBV5-4	TRBJ2-6	-	CAGSPNLPHISHSGANVLTF
TRBV5-1	TRBJ2-7	-	CASSLALEGEQYF
TRBV7-7	TRBJ2-1	TRBD1	CASSSGTGLYNEQFF
TRBV29-1	TRBJ2-5	-	CSVDRARGKETQYF
TRBV28	TRBJ1-1	-	CASSLLLIPETHTEAFF
TRBV15	TRBJ2-7	-	CATSRGRGSTGQYF
TRBV23-1	TRBJ1-5	-	CASSRWMGLRQPQHF
TRBV6-5	TRBJ2-1	-	CASTPPGVDYNEQFF
TRBV11-1	TRBJ2-5	-	CASSHPGLRQEAQYF
TRBV4-2	TRBJ2-7	TRBD2	CASSQAATSGAYEQYF
TRBV2	TRBJ1-5	-	CATNSNSNQPQHF
TRBV4-2	TRBJ1-3	-	CASSQDETSGNTIYF
TRBV2	TRBJ1-2	-	CATQGQIYGYTF
TRBV5-8	TRBJ1-1	-	CASSLAGQINTEAFF
TRBV11-3	TRBJ1-1	-	CASSLTLNTEAFF